A single sample is the source of the 27 T cell receptor beta chains below, sequenced in a study of PD-1 blockade in classical Hodgkin lymphoma. The patients all showed relapse after autologous stem cell transplantation, while their brentuximab vedotin exposure varied. The table came from immunoSEQ multiplex PCR; TCRdb's copy has only in-frame clones and leaves some out. Of 35,000 to 50,000 clones listed, over 65% are singletons. The specimen was peripheral blood mononuclear cells (PBMCs), collected at baseline. The receptors here all came from a human donor with classical Hodgkin lymphoma.

The chain recombines TRBV11-2 with TRBJ1-2, with D possibly matching TRBD1 (6 bases). The V and J ends lost 5 bases and 3 bases respectively, with 10 bases between them. Germline CDR1 reads SGHAT; CDR2 reads FQNNGV. This CDR3 spans 13 amino acids. The CDR3 sequence is CASSAQGYYGYTF. CDR3 bases: TGTGCCAGCAGCGCTCAGGGGTACTATGGCTACACCTTC.

This rearrangement joins TRBV6-5 to TRBJ1-1; no definite D call. With 2 bases removed from V and 4 bases from J, the gap between germline ends came to 11 bases. The CDR3 runs to 14 residues. Looked up from germline, CDR1 is MNHEY and CDR2 is SVGAGI. Written as DNA, the CDR3 is TGTGCCAGCAGTTACGGGGATCGGCCCACTGAAGCTTTCTTT. Its protein is CASSYGDRPTEAFF.

The chain is built from TRBV10-1 and TRBJ1-4; D uncertain. Trimming cost V 4 bases and J 8 bases, with 11 bases left between them. Germline V lookup: CDR1 WNHNN, CDR2 SYGVQD (reference sequence). CDR3 size: 13 residues. CDR3 region: CASSGNIGEKLFF. The DNA of the CDR3 is TGCGCCAGCAGTGGAAATATCGGAGAAAAACTGTTTTTT.

V and J are TRBV6-1 and TRBJ1-1; the D is unclear. From germline, CDR1 is MNHNS and CDR2 SASEGT. Trimming left V 4 bases short and J 5 bases short, with 11 bases between. This CDR3 has 13 amino acids. CDR3 sequence (DNA): TGTGCCAGCAGTGCAACTCCGGGGACTGAAGCTTTCTTT. This translates into CASSATPGTEAFF.

This clone was counted between two and nine times. This sequence joins TRBV7-2 and TRBJ2-5; TRBD2 might be the D (6 bases). V was pared by 3 bases and J by 5 bases, with 13 bases between. CDR1 and CDR2 (germline): SGHTA, FQGNSA. This CDR3 comprises 14 residues. The chain's CDR3 is CASSFGLLAETQYF. The CDR3 nucleotides read TGTGCCAGCAGCTTCGGACTACTGGCGGAGACCCAGTACTTC.

This clone was counted between two and nine times. The V gene is TRBV7-6, the J gene TRBJ1-2, with D tentatively TRBD1 (6 bases). Germline assignment: CDR1 SGHVS and CDR2 FNYEAQ. Deletions cut 4 bases from V and 4 bases from J, with 16 bases between. This CDR3 has 15 residues. The CDR3 sequence: CASSSAGGGIYGYTF. CDR3 coding DNA: TGTGCCAGCAGCTCGGCGGGGGGCGGTATCTATGGCTACACCTTC.

This rearrangement joins TRBV5-4 to TRBJ1-2; TRBD1 matches at 10 bases. This CDR3 has 16 residues. The ends lost 4 bases at V and 4 bases at J; junction bases unmatched: 10. Germline values: CDR1 SGHNT, CDR2 YYREEE (reference sequence). The CDR3 region is CASSPGGTGDFYGYTF. The CDR3 DNA follows: TGTGCCAGCAGCCCTGGGGGGACAGGGGATTTCTATGGCTACACCTTC.

The chain uses TRBV9 and TRBJ1-6; no clear D gene. The length of the CDR3 is 14 residues. V was shortened by 0 bases and J by 7 bases, with 8 bases between the two germline ends. Germline CDR1 and CDR2: SGDLS and YYNGEE. CDR3 sequence (DNA): TGTGCCAGCAGCGTAGATCCGGTAAATTCACCCCTCCACTTT. Its translation: CASSVDPVNSPLHF.

The chain joins TRBV2 to TRBJ1-1; D gene unclear. The CDR3 is 15 amino acids. Trimming removed 6 bases at V and 1 base at J, with 15 bases between. Germline V gene sequence: CDR1 SNHLY, CDR2 FYNNEI. The chain's CDR3 is CASSAQAGRNTEAFF. CDR3 in DNA: TGTGCCAGCAGCGCCCAGGCCGGAAGGAACACTGAAGCTTTCTTT.

The CDR3 loop is CASSLWSGRNTEAFF. In DNA form, the CDR3 reads TGTGCCAGCAGCTTATGGTCGGGGCGGAACACTGAAGCTTTCTTT. The rearrangement links TRBV7-2 to TRBJ1-1, with D perhaps TRBD1 (5 bases). The V gene lost 2 bases and the J gene lost 1 base, with 11 bases spanning the gap. Looked up from germline, CDR1 is SGHTA and CDR2 is FQGNSA. The length of the CDR3 is 15 residues.

The chain is built from TRBV7-6 and TRBJ1-3; a possible D gene is TRBD1 (6 bases). The germline CDR1 and CDR2 sequences are SGHVS and FNYEAQ. The CDR3 covers 16 residues. V was pared by 0 bases and J by 0 bases, with 9 bases between. The CDR3 nucleotides read TGTGCCAGCAGCTTAGCGGGGGCCGTCTCTGGAAACACCATATATTTT. Protein: CASSLAGAVSGNTIYF.

V gene TRBV7-2 combines with J gene TRBJ1-1; maybe TRBD1 (5 bases). Germline V lookup: CDR1 SGHTA, CDR2 FQGNSA. V lost 7 bases and J 11 bases, leaving 20 bases between the germline ends. The CDR3 spans 13 residues. The CDR3: CASTVQILEGAFF. The CDR3 DNA sequence: TGTGCCAGCACCGTCCAGATCCTCGAGGGGGCTTTCTTT.

The V and J genes are TRBV28 and TRBJ2-1, with D perhaps TRBD2 (6 bases). Trimming stripped 10 bases from V and 7 bases from J, with 29 bases between. The CDR3 runs 17 residues. The germline CDR1 and CDR2 sequences are MDHEN and SYDVKM. This CDR3 is CATTPPLLAHPFNEQFF. The CDR3 DNA reads TGTGCCACCACCCCCCCTTTACTAGCCCACCCCTTTAATGAGCAGTTCTTC.

The chain couples TRBV6-4 to TRBJ1-1; D is ambiguous. The CDR3 is 12 amino acids. Trimming shortened V by 3 bases and J by 5 bases, and 7 bases separated the two germline ends. Germline loops: CDR1 MRHNA, CDR2 SNTAGT. CDR3 protein: CASSEMDTEAFF. Written as DNA, the CDR3 is TGTGCCAGCAGTGAAATGGATACTGAAGCTTTCTTT.

This sequence joins TRBV7-6 and TRBJ1-3; D remains ambiguous. Per the germline V gene, CDR1 is SGHVS and CDR2 is FNYEAQ. This CDR3 comprises 14 residues. Trimming removed 1 base from V and 0 bases from J, with 4 bases in between. The CDR3 region is CASSLGNSGNTIYF. In DNA form, the CDR3 reads TGTGCCAGCAGCTTAGGTAACTCTGGAAACACCATATATTTT.

This chain connects TRBV5-6 to TRBJ1-2; 8 bases line up with TRBD1. Germline values: CDR1 SGHDT, CDR2 YYEEEE. V was clipped by 0 bases and J by 10 bases; unmatched bases: 8. This CDR3 is built from 14 residues. The CDR3 sequence is CASSLVSTGVIYTF. In DNA form, the CDR3 reads TGTGCCAGCAGCTTGGTCTCGACAGGGGTCATCTACACCTTC.

The chain is built from TRBV28 and TRBJ2-1; 10 bases align to TRBD2. There are 17 residues in the CDR3. Germline lookup yields CDR1 MDHEN and CDR2 SYDVKM. V lost 2 bases to trimming and J lost 3 bases; unmatched junction nucleotides: 7. CDR3 nucleotide sequence: TGTGCCAGCAGTTTACTCCCTAGCGGGAGATTCTACAATGAGCAGTTCTTC. Translating it yields CASSLLPSGRFYNEQFF.

V and J are TRBV28 and TRBJ1-4; 8 bases line up with TRBD1. V trimming: 2 bases; J trimming: 5 bases; junction bases outside the gene matches: 7. The CDR3 sequence is 16 residues long. Germline CDR1 and CDR2: MDHEN and SYDVKM. The CDR3 here is CASSLTPRGPNEKLFF. The CDR3 DNA reads TGTGCCAGCAGTTTAACCCCCAGGGGGCCGAATGAAAAACTGTTTTTT.

The V and J genes are TRBV29-1 and TRBJ2-1; possible D gene TRBD2, 5 bases. The CDR3 is 11 residues long. CDR1 and CDR2 from the germline V gene are SQVTM and ANQGSEA. V was clipped by 4 bases and J by 7 bases, with 8 bases between them. CDR3 loop: CSVVRENEQFF. The CDR3 DNA sequence: TGCAGCGTTGTTAGGGAGAATGAGCAGTTCTTC.

This clone has only one observation. This chain connects TRBV28 to TRBJ2-3; perhaps D is TRBD1 or TRBD2 (6 bases each). The V gene lost 2 bases and the J gene lost 1 base, with 25 bases spanning the gap. Germline assignment: CDR1 MDHEN and CDR2 SYDVKM. CDR3 length: 20 residues. DNA of the CDR3: TGTGCCAGCAGTTTAGAGGCAGGGGAGGCGGAGAGGGAGGGCACAGATACGCAGTATTTT. Translated, it gives CASSLEAGEAEREGTDTQYF.

The sample holds one count of this clone. J is TRBJ2-7 and V is TRBV27, with 8 bases that match TRBD2. The CDR3 loop spans 13 amino acids. V lost 6 bases, J lost 4 bases, and 5 bases stayed unmatched. CDR1 MNHEY and CDR2 SMNVEV come from the germline V gene (reference sequence). The CDR3 DNA is TGTGCCAGCAGGGAGACTAGCGTTTACGAGCAGTACTTC. Translating it yields CASRETSVYEQYF.

The table lists this clone with a count of one. The gene calls are TRBV7-9 and TRBJ2-7; D not certain. The germline V and J ends were trimmed by 5 bases and 2 bases, with 10 bases remaining between them. Germline CDR1 reads SEHNR; CDR2 reads FQNEAQ (reference sequence). The CDR3 covers 13 residues. Written as DNA, the CDR3 is TGTGCCAGCAGCCGAAGTACGGCCTACGAGCAGTACTTC. Encoded protein: CASSRSTAYEQYF.

The chain is built from TRBV11-2 and TRBJ2-2, with 9 bases lining up with TRBD2. The CDR3 loop spans 17 amino acids. The trim removed 1 base at V and 4 bases at J, leaving 7 bases unmatched. Germline V gene data show CDR1 as SGHAT and CDR2 as FQNNGV. CDR3 bases: TGTGCCAGCAGCTTAGGGGTTAGCGGGAGTTTCACCGGGGAGCTGTTTTTT. This encodes CASSLGVSGSFTGELFF.

The chain couples TRBV7-2 to TRBJ1-3, with 8 bases matching TRBD1. CDR1 is SGHTA, CDR2 FQGNSA, per germline. The CDR3 is 15 amino acids. Trimming cost V 4 bases and J 3 bases; bases outside gene matches: 5. The CDR3 loop reads CASSSPGQDGNTIYF. The CDR3 region has the DNA TGTGCCAGCAGCTCCCCGGGACAGGATGGAAACACCATATATTTT.

By frequency in the sample, this clone is medium-sized. The gene calls are TRBV11-2 and TRBJ2-2, with 7 bases lining up with TRBD2. V gave up 3 bases and J gave up 15 bases; unmatched junction bases: 4. The length of the CDR3 is 11 residues. Germline lookup yields CDR1 SGHAT and CDR2 FQNNGV. The CDR3 DNA is TGTGCCAGCAGCTTGGGGGGAGGGTTGTTTTTT. As protein: CASSLGGGLFF.

The V and J genes are TRBV7-6 and TRBJ2-3; 12 nucleotides agree with TRBD2. Looked up from germline, CDR1 is SGHVS and CDR2 is FNYEAQ. The CDR3 runs to 16 residues. With V trimmed by 4 bases and J by 5 bases, 7 bases remained unmatched. Written as DNA, the CDR3 is TGTGCCAGCAGCTCCCGACTAGCGGGAGTCAGAGATACGCAGTATTTT. Translation gives CASSSRLAGVRDTQYF.

The gene calls are TRBV7-9 and TRBJ2-1; D remains unclear. Germline CDR1 reads SEHNR; CDR2 reads FQNEAQ (reference sequence). Trimming shortened V by 2 bases and J by 4 bases, and 18 bases separated the two germline ends. The CDR3 sequence is 17 residues long. CDR3 sequence (DNA): TGTGCCAGCAGCTTAAAATTTGGAGCTCCGAATTACAATGAGCAGTTCTTC. Residues: CASSLKFGAPNYNEQFF.